A selection of T cell receptor beta chains follows, all from one sample in a study of blood T cell repertoires in COVID-19. Produced via immunoSEQ multiplex PCR; TCRdb's table is partial and in-frame only. Found here are 30,000 to 40,000 clones, around 82% of them singletons; the top ten hold about two fifths. The sample comprised peripheral blood. The source of these receptors is a man aged 80 or over with active or convalescent COVID-19. Both conserved end residues are part of each CDR3. The D gene is left open where the match is weak. The size field is filled for only some rows; it gives once, few, many or a size class.

V	D	size	J	CDR3	DNA
TRBV14	.	.	TRBJ1-2	CASSQYQGRGYTF	TGTGCCAGCAGCCAATATCAGGGTAGAGGCTACACCTTC
TRBV7-9	.	once	TRBJ2-1	CASSSPKQGLSSYNEQFF	TGTGCCAGCAGCTCACCAAAACAGGGACTAAGCTCCTACAATGAGCAGTTCTTC
TRBV12-3/TRBV12-4	.	.	TRBJ1-1	CASSVGAEAFF	TGTGCCAGCAGTGTGGGAGCTGAAGCTTTCTTT
TRBV4-3	TRBD2	few	TRBJ2-7	CASSPTGTSGRYEQYF	TGCGCCAGCAGCCCTACTGGGACTAGCGGGAGGTACGAGCAGTACTTC
TRBV19	TRBD1	.	TRBJ2-7	CASSLGQGALGEQYF	TGTGCCAGTAGTCTAGGACAGGGGGCCTTAGGGGAGCAGTACTTC
TRBV3-1/TRBV3-2	.	.	TRBJ2-2	CASSQVPAGELFF	TGTGCCAGCAGCCAAGTCCCCGCCGGGGAGCTGTTTTTT
TRBV5-1	.	.	TRBJ2-3	CASSLAGSSTDTQYF	TGCGCCAGCAGCTTGGCCGGGTCTAGCACAGATACGCAGTATTTT
TRBV19	.	.	TRBJ2-1	CASSIFESSYNEQFF	TGTGCCAGTAGTATTTTTGAGAGCTCCTACAATGAGCAGTTCTTC
TRBV6-5	TRBD1	.	TRBJ1-2	CASRGQGAQNYGYTF	TGTGCCAGCAGGGGACAGGGGGCCCAAAACTATGGCTACACCTTC
TRBV5-1	.	.	TRBJ1-3	CASSPSGNPGNTIYF	TGCGCCAGCAGCCCTTCAGGGAACCCTGGAAACACCATATATTTT
TRBV7-3	.	.	TRBJ2-1	CASSLISAPGSYNEQFF	TGTGCCAGCAGCTTAATTAGCGCCCCAGGCTCCTACAATGAGCAGTTCTTC
TRBV7-3	TRBD1	.	TRBJ2-5	CASSLAPGQQETQYF	TGTGCCAGCAGCTTAGCTCCGGGACAGCAAGAGACCCAGTACTTC